This T cell receptor beta chain originates from a study of blood T cell repertoires in COVID-19. The overall study: The origin of the acute and convalescent COVID-19 samples was the United States, Italy and Spain.

Authors' processing steps: Scientists estimated how many nucleated cells there were by amplifying reference gene primers. Using immunoSEQ multiplex PCR, the repertoire was profiled, and TCRdb retains in-frame clones only, with some absent. Clone size and V and J calls were adopted from that table, with D and trimming inferred from the DNA. The data show 300,000 to 400,000 clones, about 86% seen once. This CDR3 has 14 amino acids. V was trimmed by 6 bases and J by 5 bases, leaving 16 bases between them. Germline values: CDR1 MNHEY, CDR2 SMNVEV (reference sequence). Those enrolled, adults aged roughly 18 to 89 years, came from under 25 US areas. Participant-reported clinical history was the basis for cohort assignment.

The chain joins TRBV27 to TRBJ1-2; a possible D gene is TRBD1 (5 bases). The specimen sequenced was PBMCs or T cells enriched from blood (not recorded which). The receptor was isolated from a woman in her thirties or forties with acute COVID-19. The CDR3 protein is CASRWGRAGYGYTF. The CDR3 DNA is TGTGCCAGCAGATGGGGCAGGGCAGGGTATGGCTACACCTTC.